This passage covers 10 T cell receptor beta chains from one sample sequenced in a study of shared clonotypes between healthy human individuals. Here immunoSEQ multiplex PCR was the method, and the copy in TCRdb shows in-frame clones only, minus some. Seen here are 2 million to 3 million clones, 93% observed once, and the top ten hold more than 0.35%. Sequenced sample: naive CD4+ T cells from PBMCs. Subset noted: CD45RA+ positively selected. The source is a man aged 18 to 29 in good health. Some clones in this sample may be carry-over from other donors' samples.

About this clone: Distinct nucleotide sequences in the sample also encode this CDR3. V gene TRBV9 combines with J gene TRBJ1-5, with a weak D call TRBD1 (6 bases). The CDR3 extends over 15 amino acids. The germline V and J ends were trimmed by 2 bases and 2 bases, with 11 bases remaining between them. Germline CDR1 and CDR2: SGDLS and YYNGEE. CDR3: CASSVGGAGNQPQHF. The CDR3 nucleotides are TGTGCCAGCAGCGTCGGGGGGGCAGGCAATCAGCCCCAGCATTTT.

The chain links TRBV6-5 to TRBJ1-2; D is possibly TRBD1 (5 bases). Germline CDR1 is MNHEY and CDR2 is SVGAGI. This CDR3 has 15 amino acids. Trimming removed 0 bases at V and 4 bases at J, with 12 bases between. CDR3 region: CASSYSTQGSYGYTF. The CDR3 DNA follows: TGTGCCAGCAGTTACTCCACCCAGGGATCCTATGGCTACACCTTC.

A single count supports this clone. The chain joins TRBV5-1 to TRBJ2-2; 16 positions agree with TRBD2. Trimming took 0 bases from V and 5 from J; bases not matched to a gene: 4. The CDR3 is made up of 18 amino acids. Per germline, CDR1 SGHRS and CDR2 YFSETQ. The CDR3 loop reads CASSLVPGLAGGTGELFF. DNA of the CDR3: TGCGCCAGCAGCTTGGTACCGGGACTAGCGGGAGGGACCGGGGAGCTGTTTTTT.

The rearrangement joins TRBV6-6 to TRBJ2-7; D gene ambiguous. V dropped 8 bases and J dropped 2 bases, with 13 bases sitting between them. This CDR3 has 13 residues. Per the germline V gene, CDR1 is MNHNY and CDR2 is SVGAGI (reference sequence). In DNA form, the CDR3 reads TGTGCCAGCGTGGACGGAATGCCCTACGAGCAGTACTTC. Encoded protein: CASVDGMPYEQYF.

The table lists this clone with a count of one. The gene calls are TRBV27 and TRBJ1-5, with D maybe TRBD1 (6 bases). This CDR3 is built from 13 residues. Germline CDR1 MNHEY, CDR2 SMNVEV (reference sequence). V was trimmed by 6 bases and J by 5 bases, leaving 11 bases between them. The CDR3 reads CASSLRGHQPQHF. The DNA for the CDR3 is TGTGCCAGCAGCCTCAGGGGCCATCAGCCCCAGCATTTT.

The chain joins TRBV5-1 to TRBJ2-5, with D possibly being TRBD1 or TRBD2 (7 bases each). V lost 6 bases and J 2 bases, leaving 17 bases between the germline ends. This CDR3 spans 15 amino acids. From germline, CDR1 is SGHRS and CDR2 YFSETQ. The CDR3 is CASTPGGQLQETQYF. CDR3 bases: TGCGCCAGCACTCCGGGGGGACAGTTACAAGAGACCCAGTACTTC. The entire variable domain, with the rest obtained from reference TRBV5-1 and TRBJ2-5, is as follows: KAGVTQTPRYLIKTRGQQVTLSCSPISGHRSVSWYQQTPGQGLQFLFEYFSETQRNKGNFPGRFSGRQFSNSRSEMNVSTLELGDSALYLCASTPGGQLQETQYFGPGTRLLVL.

The chain combines TRBV5-1 with TRBJ1-1, with D possibly TRBD1 on 5 matching bases. Germline V gives CDR1 SGHRS, CDR2 YFSETQ. The CDR3 contains 15 residues. Trimming took 4 bases from V and 4 from J, leaving 17 bases between them. The CDR3 sequence is CASSTGTQGRTEAFF. The CDR3 nucleotides read TGCGCCAGCAGCACGGGGACCCAGGGTCGCACTGAAGCTTTCTTT.

The chain carries TRBV5-4 and TRBJ2-1; the D is unclear. From germline, CDR1 is SGHNT and CDR2 YYREEE (reference sequence). This CDR3 spans 16 amino acids. Trimming stripped 1 base from V and 3 bases from J, with 14 bases between. Here the CDR3 DNA reads TGTGCCAGCAGCTTGTCCCGAGCGTCGGGCTACAATGAGCAGTTCTTC. Translating it yields CASSLSRASGYNEQFF.

This chain uses TRBV10-3 with TRBJ1-5; TRBD1 agrees at 8 bases. In germline, CDR1 is ENHRY, CDR2 SYGVKD. V dropped 4 bases and J dropped 0; count of bases not matched to a gene: 11. The CDR3 totals 18 residues. The CDR3 coding sequence is TGTGCCATCAGTGGTTTGACAGGGGCCGCCCATAGCAATCAGCCCCAGCATTTT. Its protein is CAISGLTGAAHSNQPQHF.

The genes are TRBV10-1 and TRBJ1-1; the D is unclear. V shed 0 bases and J shed 4 bases, with 9 bases lying between them. The CDR3 loop spans 14 amino acids. Germline V gene sequence: CDR1 WNHNN, CDR2 SYGVQD (reference sequence). CDR3 nucleotides: TGCGCCAGCAGTGAGTCCGGAGGGTTCACTGAAGCTTTCTTT. Residues: CASSESGGFTEAFF.